This TCR beta chain is from a study of regulatory T cells in long-lasting Graves disease. Study-wide findings and caveats: Favored gene segments in persistent disease were TRBV28, TRBJ1-2 and TRBJ2-5. Shared public clonotypes totalled approximately 3,000 in persistent patients, compared with just under 1,000 in new patients.

Construction of the TCR beta libraries employed iRepertoire HTBI primers in conjunction with Arm-PCR of CDR3 regions. One entry per CDR3 protein, called by TCRdb with MiXCR from the multiplex PCR reads. The sample contains 650,000 to 850,000 distinct CDR3 sequences, about 32% of which appear only once. The sample's time point: persistent/refractory GD, antithyroid drugs over 5 years with positive TRAb. PBMC RNA was the source of the TCR library. Worth noting for this clonotype: Its specificity is not known.

CDR1 DFQATT and CDR2 SNEGSKA come from the germline V gene (reference sequence). CDR3 size: 13 residues. Trimming removed 5 bases from V and 0 bases from J; junction bases left unmatched: 2. This receptor was taken from a female donor with Graves disease. The sample here was peripheral blood mononuclear cells (PBMCs), taken when the disease was refractory, from a patient treated with antithyroid drugs. This rearrangement joins TRBV20-1 to TRBJ2-7, with 9 bases identical to TRBD2. The CDR3 region is CSARTSASYEQYF. In DNA, the CDR3 is TGCAGTGCTCGGACTAGCGCCTCCTACGAGCAGTACTTC.